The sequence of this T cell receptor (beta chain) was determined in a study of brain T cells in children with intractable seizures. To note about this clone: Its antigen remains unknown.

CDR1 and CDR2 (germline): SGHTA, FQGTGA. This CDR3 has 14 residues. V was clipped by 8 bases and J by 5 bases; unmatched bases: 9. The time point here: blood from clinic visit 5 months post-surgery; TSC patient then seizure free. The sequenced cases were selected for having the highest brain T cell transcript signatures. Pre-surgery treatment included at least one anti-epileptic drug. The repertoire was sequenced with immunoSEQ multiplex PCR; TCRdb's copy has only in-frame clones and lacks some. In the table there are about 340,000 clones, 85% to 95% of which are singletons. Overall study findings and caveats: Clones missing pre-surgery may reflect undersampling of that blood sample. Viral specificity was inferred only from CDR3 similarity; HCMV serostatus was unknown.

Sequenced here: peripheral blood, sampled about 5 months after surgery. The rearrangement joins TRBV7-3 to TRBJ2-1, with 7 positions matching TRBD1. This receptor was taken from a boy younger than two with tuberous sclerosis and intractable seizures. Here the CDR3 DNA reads TGTGCCAGCTCCATACAGGGGCGCAACAATGAGCAGTTCTTC. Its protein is CASSIQGRNNEQFF.